This T cell receptor (beta chain) appears in the sequencing data of a study of beta chain features in type 1 diabetes. Regarding the study as a whole: Across all four CD4+ subsets, people with type 1 diabetes showed modestly shorter TCRB CDR3s. Compared to healthy donors, patients appeared to have naive, central memory and Treg TCRB repertoires that were more alike.

A note on this clone: Its antigen is unknown.

The CDR3 is 13 residues long. The V and J ends lost 2 bases and 13 bases respectively, with 13 bases between them. The germline V gene has CDR1 SGDLS and CDR2 YYNGEE. Markers CD45RO/CCR7/CD25/CD127/CD95/CD27 served to sort CD4+ naive, central memory, regulatory and stem cell-like memory cells. The entirety of the isolated RNA underwent reverse transcription, so expressed TCRB transcripts were sequenced. Assay: immunoSEQ multiplex PCR; the TCRdb copy retains only in-frame clones and omits some. In the table there are 600,000 or so clones, around 12% of which are singletons. The rearrangement joins TRBV9 to TRBJ1-6; D gene ambiguous. Sequenced input: naive CD4+ T cells from blood. This sequence was found in a man aged 25-40 years with type 1 diabetes. The CDR3 region has the DNA TGTGCCAGCAGCGTGCGATTAGGAGGGCCCCTCCACTTT. Protein product: CASSVRLGGPLHF. Drawing the rest from reference TRBV9 and TRBJ1-6, the complete variable domain is DSGVTQTPKHLITATGQRVTLRCSPRSGDLSVYWYQQSLDQGLQFLIQYYNGEERAKGNILERFSAQQFPDLHSELNLSSLELGDSALYFCASSVRLGGPLHFGNGTRLTVT.